This is a list of T cell receptor beta chains from one sample in a study of cytomegalovirus exposure and HLA in healthy donors. The assay was immunoSEQ multiplex PCR, and TCRdb's table has in-frame clones only and misses some. The top ten hold about 3% of the sample, which has tens of thousands of clones, approximately 90% seen once. Sequences were obtained from PBMCs. The receptor set was obtained from a man aged 18 to 30 in good health and CMV-seronegative. Both conserved end residues are part of each CDR3. D genes are given only for firm matches.

NA	TRBV18	TRBJ2-4	CASSPPVAPKNIQYF	TGTGCCAGCTCACCCCCAGTGGCACCCAAAAACATTCAGTACTTC
NA	TRBV18	TRBJ2-4	CASSPGGKNIQYF	TGTGCCAGCTCACCTGGCGGCAAAAACATTCAGTACTTC
NA	TRBV7-9	TRBJ2-7	CASSFLAGSWDEQYF	TGTGCCAGCAGCTTTCTGGCGGGGAGCTGGGACGAGCAGTACTTC
NA	TRBV7-8	TRBJ2-1	CASSLAPGNEQFF	TGTGCCAGCAGCTTAGCTCCAGGGAATGAGCAGTTCTTC
TRBD2	TRBV7-6	TRBJ2-1	CASSLASGSSYNEQFF	TGTGCCAGCAGCTTAGCTAGCGGGAGCTCCTACAATGAGCAGTTCTTC
TRBD1	TRBV19	TRBJ2-1	CASSLGAPSGTGGYEQFF	TGTGCCAGTAGCCTTGGGGCACCTTCCGGGACAGGGGGATATGAGCAGTTCTTC
NA	TRBV5-1	TRBJ1-1	CASSFGAGGDTEAFF	TGCGCCAGCAGCTTTGGCGCGGGTGGGGACACTGAAGCTTTCTTT
TRBD2	TRBV7-6	TRBJ2-2	CASSLAGTSADTGELFF	TGTGCCAGCAGCTTAGCGGGGACTAGCGCTGACACCGGGGAGCTGTTTTTT
NA	TRBV2	TRBJ2-7	CASRNMYEQYF	TGTGCCAGCAGAAACATGTACGAGCAGTACTTC
TRBD1	TRBV6-1	TRBJ1-3	CASQTGPGNTIYF	TGTGCCTCTCAGACAGGGCCTGGAAACACCATATATTTT
NA	TRBV6-1	TRBJ2-5	CASSFTGVRETQYF	TGTGCCAGCAGCTTTACCGGGGTCCGGGAGACCCAGTACTTC
NA	TRBV5-1	TRBJ2-7	CASSLMKPWAGNSYEQYF	TGCGCCAGCAGCTTGATGAAACCTTGGGCCGGGAACTCCTACGAGCAGTACTTC
TRBD2	TRBV5-1	TRBJ2-2	CASSVAGLAGVRRGTGELFF	TGCGCCAGCAGTGTGGCCGGGCTAGCGGGAGTGAGACGGGGGACCGGGGAGCTGTTTTTT
NA	TRBV27	TRBJ1-4	CASSLSGVGEKLFF	TGTGCCAGCAGTTTATCAGGGGTAGGGGAAAAACTGTTTTTT
TRBD1	TRBV15	TRBJ2-6	CATSGGPGTGRGANVLTF	TGTGCCACCAGCGGCGGTCCCGGGACAGGGCGAGGGGCCAACGTCCTGACTTTC
NA	TRBV20-1	TRBJ1-2	CSAGGIYTF	TGCAGTGCCGGGGGTATCTACACCTTC